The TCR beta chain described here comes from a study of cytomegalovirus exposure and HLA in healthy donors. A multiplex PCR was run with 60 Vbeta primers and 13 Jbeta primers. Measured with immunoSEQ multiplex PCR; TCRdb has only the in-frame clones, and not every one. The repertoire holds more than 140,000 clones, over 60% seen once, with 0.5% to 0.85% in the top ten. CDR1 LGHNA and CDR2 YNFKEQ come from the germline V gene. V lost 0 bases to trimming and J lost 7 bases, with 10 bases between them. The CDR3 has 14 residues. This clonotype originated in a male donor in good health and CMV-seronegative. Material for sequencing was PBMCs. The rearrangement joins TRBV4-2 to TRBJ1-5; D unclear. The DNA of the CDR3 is TGTGCCAGCAGCCAAGATCACGGGAACCAGCCCCAGCATTTT. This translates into CASSQDHGNQPQHF.